This note documents a single T cell receptor beta chain sequence. Methods used by the authors: Reference gene primer amplification gave estimated nucleated cell counts. Here immunoSEQ multiplex PCR was the method, and the copy in TCRdb shows in-frame clones only, minus some. V, J and clone size are those of that table, while D and trimming were read from the DNA. The sample contains roughly 700,000 clones, 85% to 90% of which appear only once. The CDR3 is made up of 13 amino acids. The V gene lost 7 bases and the J gene lost 7 bases, with 17 bases spanning the gap. Germline CDR1 reads SGHDN; CDR2 reads FVKESK. This entry belongs to a study of blood T cell repertoires in COVID-19. Background on the study: The study drew acute and convalescent COVID-19 samples from the United States, Italy and Spain. Sources were T cells, B-cell-depleted T cells, or PBMCs; the material itself was cDNA or gDNA.

The source of this sequence is a woman between 18 and 29 years old with acute or convalescent COVID-19. The rearrangement uses TRBV14 and TRBJ2-7; weak D call: TRBD1 (6 bases). The specimen sequenced was peripheral blood. The CDR3 protein is CASTRTGLWEQYF. The CDR3 DNA is TGTGCCAGCACCCGAACAGGGCTGTGGGAGCAGTACTTC. Using reference TRBV14 and TRBJ2-7 for the parts outside the CDR3, the full variable domain is EAGVTQFPSHSVIEKGQTVTLRCDPISGHDNLYWYRRVMGKEIKFLLHFVKESKQDESGMPNNRFLAERTGGTYSTLKVQPAELEDSGVYFCASTRTGLWEQYFGPGTRLTVT.